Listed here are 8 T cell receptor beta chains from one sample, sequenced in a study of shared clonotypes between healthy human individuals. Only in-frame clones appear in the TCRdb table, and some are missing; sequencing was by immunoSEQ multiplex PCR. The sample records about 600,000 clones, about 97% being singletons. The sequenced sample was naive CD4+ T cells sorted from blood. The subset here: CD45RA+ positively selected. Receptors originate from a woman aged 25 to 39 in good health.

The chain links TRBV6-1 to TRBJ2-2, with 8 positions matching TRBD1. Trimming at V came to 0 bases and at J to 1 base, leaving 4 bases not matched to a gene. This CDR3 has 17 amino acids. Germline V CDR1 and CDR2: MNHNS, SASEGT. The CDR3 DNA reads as TGTGCCAGCAGTGAAGCACATGACAGGGGGAACACCGGGGAGCTGTTTTTT. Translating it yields CASSEAHDRGNTGELFF.

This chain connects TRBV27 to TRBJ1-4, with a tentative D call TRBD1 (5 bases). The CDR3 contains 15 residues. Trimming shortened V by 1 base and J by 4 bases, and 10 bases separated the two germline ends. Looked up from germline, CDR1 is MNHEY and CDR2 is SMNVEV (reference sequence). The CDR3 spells CASSLFGGGNEKLFF. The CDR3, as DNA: TGTGCCAGCAGTTTATTCGGGGGAGGTAATGAAAAACTGTTTTTT.

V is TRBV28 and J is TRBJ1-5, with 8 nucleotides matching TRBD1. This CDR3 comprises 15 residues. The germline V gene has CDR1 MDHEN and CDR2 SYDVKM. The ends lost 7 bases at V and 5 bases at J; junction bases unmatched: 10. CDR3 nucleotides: TGTGCCAGCAATCTGGACAGGGTCACCCATCAGCCCCAGCATTTT. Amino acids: CASNLDRVTHQPQHF.

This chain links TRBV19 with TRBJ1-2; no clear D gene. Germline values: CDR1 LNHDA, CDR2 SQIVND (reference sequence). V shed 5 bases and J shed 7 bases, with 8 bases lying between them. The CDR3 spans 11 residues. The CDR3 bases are TGTGCCAGTAGTTATCGTTTTGGCTACACCTTC. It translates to CASSYRFGYTF.

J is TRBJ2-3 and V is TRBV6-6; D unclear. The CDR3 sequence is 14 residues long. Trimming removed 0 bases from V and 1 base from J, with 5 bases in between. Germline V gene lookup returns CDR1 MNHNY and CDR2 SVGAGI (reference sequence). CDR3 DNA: TGTGCCAGCAGTTACTCGTTGGGCACAGATACGCAGTATTTT. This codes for CASSYSLGTDTQYF.

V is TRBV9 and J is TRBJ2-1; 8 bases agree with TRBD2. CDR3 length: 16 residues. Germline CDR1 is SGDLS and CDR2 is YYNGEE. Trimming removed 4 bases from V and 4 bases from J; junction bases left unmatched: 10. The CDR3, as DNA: TGTGCCAGCAGCCCACGAACTAGCGGACTATACAATGAGCAGTTCTTC. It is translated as CASSPRTSGLYNEQFF.

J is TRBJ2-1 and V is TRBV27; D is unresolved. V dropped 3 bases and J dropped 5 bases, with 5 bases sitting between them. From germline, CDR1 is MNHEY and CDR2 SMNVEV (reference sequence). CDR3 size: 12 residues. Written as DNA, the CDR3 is TGTGCCAGCAGTTTCCAGAACAATGAGCAGTTCTTC. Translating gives CASSFQNNEQFF.

This CDR3 reads CASSGGGHEQYF. CDR3 in DNA: TGTGCCAGTAGTGGGGGCGGTCACGAGCAGTACTTC. The chain combines TRBV19 with TRBJ2-5, with a weak D call TRBD1 (6 bases). The last part of the DNA fits TRBJ2-7 better; the J call may be wrong. Germline CDR1 is LNHDA and CDR2 is SQIVND (reference sequence). The CDR3 spans 12 residues.